This is a list of T cell receptor beta chains from one sample in a study of blood T cell repertoires in COVID-19. The repertoire was sequenced with immunoSEQ multiplex PCR; TCRdb's copy has only in-frame clones and lacks some. Among 250,000 to 300,000 clones, under 90% were seen once, and the ten largest hold 4.1%. Sequenced input: PBMCs or T cells enriched from blood (not recorded which). These receptors all come from a young man with acute COVID-19. Both conserved end residues are part of each CDR3.

v_gene	j_gene	CDR3aa
TRBV28	TRBJ1-4	CASSLGGWTNEKLFF
TRBV6-1	TRBJ1-3	CASSEESGGGGNTIYF
TRBV28	TRBJ1-1	CASSLGQGFTEAFF
TRBV3-1/TRBV3-2	TRBJ1-2	CASSQGGQGRSNYGYTF
TRBV11-3	TRBJ1-5	CASSPSGSQPQHF
TRBV21-1	TRBJ1-1	CASSKGTGKNTEAFF
TRBV9	TRBJ2-3	CASSVFDRGGTDTQYF
TRBV5-4	TRBJ1-1	CASSRLEGWDTEAFF
TRBV11-3	TRBJ2-1	CASSLFRSNEQFF
TRBV6-2/TRBV6-3	TRBJ2-2	CASSSGLATGELFF
TRBV5-1	TRBJ2-2	CASTRRPGQGVTGELFF
TRBV5-8	TRBJ2-5	CASSHSWGGQETQYF
TRBV2	TRBJ2-1	CASSERAGGWNEQFF
TRBV6-5	TRBJ1-5	CASSYLGGQPQHF
TRBV27	TRBJ1-6	CASRYQDRSGSPLHF
TRBV9	TRBJ1-4	CASSVDPPGGANEKLFF
TRBV4-1	TRBJ2-3	CASSLGSGTTDTQYF
TRBV6-5	TRBJ1-5	CASSTQGQLYQPQHF
TRBV4-2	TRBJ2-2	CASSPRGQGSTGELFF
TRBV7-9	TRBJ2-2	CASTRVSVNTGELFF
TRBV5-1	TRBJ2-3	CASSSGLAGGTRSTDTQYF
TRBV5-4	TRBJ1-1	CASSLDPAGTEAFF
TRBV4-1	TRBJ2-1	CASSRGTGNEQFF
TRBV4-2	TRBJ1-4	CASSQVRGTNEKLFF
TRBV21-1	TRBJ2-5	CASSTRTGRDRQETQYF
TRBV6-5	TRBJ1-1	CASRITGPEAFF
TRBV7-3	TRBJ2-1	CASSSTGTAVTAEQFF
TRBV6-6	TRBJ1-5	CASSYANRGSQPQHF
TRBV6-5	TRBJ1-5	CASSYRWGGSQPQHF
TRBV30	TRBJ1-2	CVYGANYGYTF
TRBV13	TRBJ1-1	CASSLGWGQNTEAFF
TRBV6-5	TRBJ1-6	CASTERPAGNSPLHF
TRBV24-1	TRBJ2-2	CATSGRGLYTGELFF
TRBV29-1	TRBJ2-4	CSVDGTGRNIQYF
TRBV11-3	TRBJ1-1	CASSLDIGGTEAFF
TRBV24-1	TRBJ1-2	CATYTGHGYTF
TRBV24-1	TRBJ1-2	CATSDGGRDGYTF
TRBV12-5	TRBJ2-1	CASGRGQGDNEQFF
TRBV2	TRBJ2-5	CASSYDAPQETQYF
TRBV5-8	TRBJ2-5	CASSRRLRSKETQYF
TRBV11-3	TRBJ2-3	CASSSGTRNTDTQYF
TRBV15	TRBJ1-2	CATSRDQGARYGYTF
TRBV11-3	TRBJ2-5	CASSYLAAQETQYF
TRBV5-6	TRBJ1-6	CASSLGRGTGISPLHF
TRBV5-1	TRBJ2-1	CASSSDNPPNEQFF